This T cell receptor (beta chain) was sequenced in a study of blood T cell repertoires in COVID-19. In the authors' workflow: Amplification of reference gene primers was used by the study to estimate nucleated cell counts. The assay was immunoSEQ multiplex PCR, and TCRdb's table has in-frame clones only and misses some. V and J calls and clone size are those listed in that table; D and trimming were worked out from the DNA. Here the sample spans 200,000 to 250,000 clones, 79% being singletons. The CDR3 is 14 residues long. CDR1 and CDR2 (germline): LNHDA, SQIVND (reference sequence). J gave up 6 bases and V 5 bases, and 7 bases lay outside the gene matches.

V usage is TRBV19 and J usage is TRBJ1-5, with 7 bases that match TRBD1. The sequence came from a woman in her forties with active or convalescent COVID-19. The sequenced sample consisted of peripheral blood. The CDR3 sequence is CASSETGRSQPQHF. The CDR3 DNA follows: TGTGCCAGTAGTGAGACAGGGAGGAGTCAGCCCCAGCATTTT.